Sequencing of this T cell receptor (beta chain) was carried out in a study of blood T cell repertoires in COVID-19. Turning to the study itself: The study drew acute and convalescent COVID-19 samples from the United States, Italy and Spain. From T cells, B-cell-depleted T cells, or PBMCs came the material, which was cDNA or gDNA.

Germline V gene sequence: CDR1 MNHEY, CDR2 SVGAGI. This CDR3 has 15 amino acids. The V gene lost 7 bases and the J gene lost 0 bases, with 15 bases spanning the gap. Authors' methods: Reference gene primer amplification gave nucleated cell count estimates. Sequenced by immunoSEQ multiplex PCR; TCRdb stores in-frame clones only, minus some. V and J calls and clone size are those listed in that table; D and trimming were worked out from the DNA. This sample has 120,000 or so clones, with less than 90% found just once. This TCR was recovered from a man aged 70 or older who had recovered from COVID-19. The sample comprised peripheral blood. This sequence joins TRBV6-5 and TRBJ1-2; unclear D gene. The CDR3 bases are TGTGCCAGCACCCGAGGCTGGGGAGCTAACTATGGCTACACCTTC. This encodes CASTRGWGANYGYTF.